This TCR beta chain originates from a study of shared clonotypes between healthy human individuals. Study-level points and caveats: Clonotypes not shared had lower generation probabilities than those common to all four donors.

Nashville, Tennessee was home to all donors, each a Caucasian adult. This CDR3 spans 16 amino acids. J gave up 6 bases and V 0 bases, and 6 bases lay outside the gene matches. Germline V gives CDR1 MGHRA, CDR2 YSYEKL. Libraries were prepared by immunoSEQ multiplex PCR; TCRdb keeps only in-frame clonotypes and omits some of them. Among 650,000 to 750,000 clones listed, approximately 75% were seen once. With respect to this clone: Its target is not known. Other nucleotide sequences in the sample specify the same CDR3.

This clonotype was sampled from a woman aged 25 to 39 in good health. The chain combines TRBV4-1 with TRBJ2-2; TRBD2 matches at 8 bases. The sequenced material came from memory CD4+ T cells sorted from blood. Stated subset: CD45RA-negative fraction. In DNA, the CDR3 is TGCGCCAGCAGCCAAGAAGGGTCCGGGAGGGCCGGGGAGCTGTTTTTT. Translating it yields CASSQEGSGRAGELFF.